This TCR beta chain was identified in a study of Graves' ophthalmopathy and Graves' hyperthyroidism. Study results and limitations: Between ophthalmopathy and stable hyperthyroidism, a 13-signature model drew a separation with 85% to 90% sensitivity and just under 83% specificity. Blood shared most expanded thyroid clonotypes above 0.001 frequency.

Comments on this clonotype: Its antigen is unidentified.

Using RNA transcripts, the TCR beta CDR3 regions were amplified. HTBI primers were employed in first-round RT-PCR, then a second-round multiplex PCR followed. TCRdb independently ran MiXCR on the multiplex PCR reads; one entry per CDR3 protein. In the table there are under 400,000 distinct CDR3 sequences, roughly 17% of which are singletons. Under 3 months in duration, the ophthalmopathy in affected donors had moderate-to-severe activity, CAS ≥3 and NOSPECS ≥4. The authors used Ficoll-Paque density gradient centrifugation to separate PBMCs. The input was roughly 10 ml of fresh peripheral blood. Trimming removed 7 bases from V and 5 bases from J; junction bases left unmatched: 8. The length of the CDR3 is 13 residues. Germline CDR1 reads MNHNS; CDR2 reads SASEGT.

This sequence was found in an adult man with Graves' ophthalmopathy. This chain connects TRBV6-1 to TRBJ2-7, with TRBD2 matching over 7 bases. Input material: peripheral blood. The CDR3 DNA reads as TGTGCCAGCAACGGACGGGAGGTGGACGAGCAGTACTTC. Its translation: CASNGREVDEQYF.